The 12 T cell receptor beta chains below come from one sample, sequenced in a study of cytotoxic CD8 clonotypes in ibrutinib-treated CLL. Measured with immunoSEQ multiplex PCR; TCRdb has only the in-frame clones, and not every one. The sample carries about 160,000 clones, roughly 86% recorded once. The source was PBMCs, collected after 12 months of ibrutinib treatment. These receptors came from a human donor with chronic lymphocytic leukemia.

V usage is TRBV19 and J usage is TRBJ1-4; no reliable D call. CDR1 and CDR2 (germline): LNHDA, SQIVND (reference sequence). The CDR3 extends over 15 amino acids. Trimming removed 3 bases from V and 5 bases from J, with 13 bases in between. CDR3 coding DNA: TGTGCCAGTAGTATTTCCCGGGGAAGGAATGAAAAACTGTTTTTT. This encodes CASSISRGRNEKLFF.

The chain recombines TRBV6-5 with TRBJ2-1; TRBD1 is a possible D gene (6 bases). Looked up from germline, CDR1 is MNHEY and CDR2 is SVGAGI. V was cut by 5 bases and J by 6 bases, with 17 bases left in between. CDR3 size: 15 residues. CDR3 DNA: TGTGCCAGCAGTATTCACAGGGCCCCCTCCAATGAGCAGTTCTTC. It is translated as CASSIHRAPSNEQFF.

This sequence joins TRBV18 and TRBJ2-1; no firm D call. The CDR3 is 17 amino acids. V was shortened by 3 bases and J by 9 bases, with 24 bases between the two germline ends. From germline, CDR1 is KGHSH and CDR2 LQKENI. CDR3 in DNA: TGTGCCAGCTCACCCCCCTATCTCCTCCACAAGCCCGGTGAGCAGTTCTTC. Translating gives CASSPPYLLHKPGEQFF.

The V and J genes are TRBV5-1 and TRBJ2-5; D call uncertain. V lost 0 bases, J lost 7 bases, and 16 bases lay in between. CDR1 is SGHRS, CDR2 YFSETQ, per germline. CDR3 length: 15 residues. This CDR3 reads CASSLAVSGSGTQYF. In DNA form, the CDR3 reads TGCGCCAGCAGCTTGGCCGTGAGTGGTTCAGGGACCCAGTACTTC.

This clone occurred once. The J gene is TRBJ2-7, the V gene TRBV9, with 9 positions matching TRBD2. With 4 bases clipped from V and 1 base from J, the junction kept 6 bases outside the gene matches. Germline-derived CDR1 and CDR2 are SGDLS and YYNGEE. This CDR3 is 15 amino acids long. DNA for the CDR3: TGTGCCAGCAGCCCGAGCGGGGGGTTATCCTACGAGCAGTACTTC. Its protein is CASSPSGGLSYEQYF.

The chain carries TRBV27 and TRBJ2-1; a possible D gene is TRBD2 (5 bases). CDR1 is MNHEY and CDR2 is SMNVEV in the germline V gene (reference sequence). The CDR3 contains 16 residues. The V end lost 4 bases, the J end lost 0 bases, and 13 bases lay between the germline ends. The CDR3 region has the DNA TGTGCCAGCAGTTATTCGGGGTCCCCCTCCTACAATGAGCAGTTCTTC. It specifies CASSYSGSPSYNEQFF.

The J gene is TRBJ2-7, the V gene TRBV7-2; a possible D gene is TRBD1 (7 bases). The CDR3 is made up of 14 amino acids. Germline-derived CDR1 and CDR2 are SGHTA and FQGNSA. V lost 4 bases to trimming and J lost 5 bases, with 15 bases between them. CDR3 residues: CASSSGDSFHEQYF. The CDR3 nucleotides are TGTGCCAGCAGCTCGGGGGACAGCTTCCACGAGCAGTACTTC.

The V and J genes are TRBV7-3 and TRBJ2-5, with 10 bases matching TRBD2. The junction had 5 bases not matched to a gene; V was cut back by 2 bases and J by 5 bases. CDR1 SGHTA and CDR2 FQGTGA come from the germline V gene. The CDR3 has 15 amino acids. CDR3 nucleotides: TGTGCCAGCAGCTTAGGGGGACTAGCGTTGGAGACCCAGTACTTC. It translates to CASSLGGLALETQYF. The full variable domain, rest sourced from reference TRBV7-3 and TRBJ2-5, is GAGVSQTPSNKVTEKGKYVELRCDPISGHTALYWYRQSLGQGPEFLIYFQGTGAADDSGLPNDRFFAVRPEGSVSTLKIQRTERGDSAVYLCASSLGGLALETQYFGPGTRLLVL.

The CDR3 DNA reads TGTGCCTGGAGTCCCAAACGGGGGGGTCTGAACACTGAAGCTTTCTTT. Translation gives CAWSPKRGGLNTEAFF. This chain links TRBV30 with TRBJ1-1, with D tentatively TRBD1 (5 bases). V shed 2 bases and J shed 0 bases, with 16 bases lying between them. CDR3 length equals 16 residues. Per the germline V gene, CDR1 is GTSNPN and CDR2 is SVGIG (reference sequence).

The CDR3 protein is CASRGQFAHRNYEQYF. CDR3 DNA: TGTGCCAGCAGGGGACAGTTCGCTCATCGGAACTACGAGCAGTACTTC. The gene calls are TRBV2 and TRBJ2-7; 7 nucleotides line up with TRBD1. Germline V gene lookup returns CDR1 SNHLY and CDR2 FYNNEI. J was trimmed by 3 bases and V by 6 bases; bases with no gene match: 14. This CDR3 region has 16 residues.

CDR3 DNA: TGTGCCAGCAGCTTAGGTCCCGCCAGGGGGGCCTCCTACGAGCAGTACTTC. Translating it yields CASSLGPARGASYEQYF. The chain employs TRBV7-6 and TRBJ2-7; D might be TRBD1 (7 bases). In germline, CDR1 is SGHVS, CDR2 FNYEAQ. Deletions cut 1 base from V and 0 bases from J, with 16 bases between. The CDR3 extends over 17 amino acids.

J is TRBJ1-1 and V is TRBV27; no clear D. The CDR3 has 14 amino acids. Trimming stripped 10 bases from V and 4 bases from J, with 19 bases between. Germline V gene sequence: CDR1 MNHEY, CDR2 SMNVEV (reference sequence). CDR3 nucleotide sequence: TGTGCCACCCGGCGCCCTTTCCCGGGCACTGAAGCTTTCTTT. This sequence encodes CATRRPFPGTEAFF.